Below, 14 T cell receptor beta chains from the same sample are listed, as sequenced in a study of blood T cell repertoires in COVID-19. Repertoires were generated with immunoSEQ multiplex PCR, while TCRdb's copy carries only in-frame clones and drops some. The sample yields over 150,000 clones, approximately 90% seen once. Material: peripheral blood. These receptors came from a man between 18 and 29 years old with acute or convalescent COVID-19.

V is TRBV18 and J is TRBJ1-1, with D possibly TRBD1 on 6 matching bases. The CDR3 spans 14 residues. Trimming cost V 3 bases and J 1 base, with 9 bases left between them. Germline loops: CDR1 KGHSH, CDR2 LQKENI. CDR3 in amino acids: CASSPGQKNTEAFF. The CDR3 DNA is TGTGCCAGCTCACCCGGACAGAAGAACACTGAAGCTTTCTTT.

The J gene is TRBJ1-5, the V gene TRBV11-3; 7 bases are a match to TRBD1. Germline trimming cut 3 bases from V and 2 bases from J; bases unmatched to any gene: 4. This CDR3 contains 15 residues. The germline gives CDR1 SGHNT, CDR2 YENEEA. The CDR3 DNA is TGTGCCAGCAGCTTGGGGACAGTGGGCAATCAGCCCCAGCATTTT. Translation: CASSLGTVGNQPQHF.

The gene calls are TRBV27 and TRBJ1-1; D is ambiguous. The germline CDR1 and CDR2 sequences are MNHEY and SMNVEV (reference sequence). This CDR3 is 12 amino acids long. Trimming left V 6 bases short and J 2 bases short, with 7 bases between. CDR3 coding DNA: TGTGCCAGCAGGTCTGTTAACACTGAAGCTTTCTTT. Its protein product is CASRSVNTEAFF.

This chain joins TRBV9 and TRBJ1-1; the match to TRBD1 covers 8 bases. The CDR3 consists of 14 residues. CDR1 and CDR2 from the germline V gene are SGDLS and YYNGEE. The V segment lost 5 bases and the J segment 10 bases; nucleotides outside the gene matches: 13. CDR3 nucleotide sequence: TGTGCCAGCAGTCAAGGGAGGGACAGGCAGGGAGCTTTCTTT. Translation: CASSQGRDRQGAFF.

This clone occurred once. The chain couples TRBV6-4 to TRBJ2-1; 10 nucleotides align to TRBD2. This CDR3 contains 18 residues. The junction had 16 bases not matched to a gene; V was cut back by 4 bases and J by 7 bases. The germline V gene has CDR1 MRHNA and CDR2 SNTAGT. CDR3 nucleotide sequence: TGTGCCAGCAGTGCCCGGACTAGCGGTCCCTCAAAGGGGAATGAGCAGTTCTTC. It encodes CASSARTSGPSKGNEQFF.

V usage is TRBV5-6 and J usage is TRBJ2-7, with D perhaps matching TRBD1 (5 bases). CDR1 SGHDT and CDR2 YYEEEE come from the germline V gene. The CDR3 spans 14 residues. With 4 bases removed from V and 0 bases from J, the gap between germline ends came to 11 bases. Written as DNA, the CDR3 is TGTGCCAGCAGCCTTCTGACAGCCTCCTACGAGCAGTACTTC. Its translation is CASSLLTASYEQYF.

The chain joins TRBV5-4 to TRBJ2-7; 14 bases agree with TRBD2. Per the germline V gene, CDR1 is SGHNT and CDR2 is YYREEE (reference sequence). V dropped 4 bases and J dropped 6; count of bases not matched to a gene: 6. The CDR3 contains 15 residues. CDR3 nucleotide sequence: TGTGCCAGCAGCCCGGGACTAGCGGGAGTCGGCGAGCAGTACTTC. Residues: CASSPGLAGVGEQYF.

This chain's CDR3 is CASSPSTARETGELFF. DNA of the CDR3: TGTGCCAGCAGTCCATCGACGGCTAGAGAAACCGGGGAGCTGTTTTTT. The chain joins TRBV6-6 to TRBJ2-2, with D uncertain. The V gene lost 5 bases and the J gene lost 5 bases, with 18 bases spanning the gap. Germline V lookup: CDR1 MNHNY, CDR2 SVGAGI (reference sequence). The CDR3 loop spans 16 amino acids.

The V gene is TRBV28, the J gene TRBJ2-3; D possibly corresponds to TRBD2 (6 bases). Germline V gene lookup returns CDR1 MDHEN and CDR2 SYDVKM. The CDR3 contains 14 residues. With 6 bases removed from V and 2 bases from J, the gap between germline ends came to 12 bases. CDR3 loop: CASRLDYPTDTQYF. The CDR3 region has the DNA TGTGCCAGCAGATTGGACTACCCCACAGATACGCAGTATTTT.

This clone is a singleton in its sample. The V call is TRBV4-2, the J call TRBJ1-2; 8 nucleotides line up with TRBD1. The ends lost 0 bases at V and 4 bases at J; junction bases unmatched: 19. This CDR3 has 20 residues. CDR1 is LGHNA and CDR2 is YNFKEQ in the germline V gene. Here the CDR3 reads CASSQDPPPPGGGEAYGYTF. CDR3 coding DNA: TGTGCCAGCAGCCAAGATCCACCCCCCCCAGGGGGCGGAGAGGCCTATGGCTACACCTTC.

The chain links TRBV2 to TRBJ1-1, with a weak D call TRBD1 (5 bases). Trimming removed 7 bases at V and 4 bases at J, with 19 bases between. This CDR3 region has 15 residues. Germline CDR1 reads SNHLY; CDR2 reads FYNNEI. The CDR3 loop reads CASKTASQGGTEAFF. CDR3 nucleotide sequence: TGTGCCAGCAAAACGGCATCCCAGGGAGGCACTGAAGCTTTCTTT.

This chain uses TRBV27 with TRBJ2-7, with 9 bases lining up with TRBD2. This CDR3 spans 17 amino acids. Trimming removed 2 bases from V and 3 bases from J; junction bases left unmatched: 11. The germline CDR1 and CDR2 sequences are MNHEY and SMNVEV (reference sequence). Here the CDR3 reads CASSLRGLVAGVYEQYF. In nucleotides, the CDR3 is TGTGCCAGCAGTTTACGGGGTTTGGTAGCGGGAGTCTACGAGCAGTACTTC.

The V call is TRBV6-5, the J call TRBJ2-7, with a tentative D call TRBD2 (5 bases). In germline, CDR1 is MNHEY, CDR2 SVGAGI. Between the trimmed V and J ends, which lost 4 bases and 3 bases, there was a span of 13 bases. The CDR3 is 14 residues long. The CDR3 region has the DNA TGTGCCAGCAGTTCCACGGACTCTCTCTACGAGCAGTACTTC. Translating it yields CASSSTDSLYEQYF.

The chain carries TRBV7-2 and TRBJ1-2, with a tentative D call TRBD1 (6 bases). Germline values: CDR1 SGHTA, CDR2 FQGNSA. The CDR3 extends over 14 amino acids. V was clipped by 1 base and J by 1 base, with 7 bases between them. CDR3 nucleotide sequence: TGTGCCAGCAGCTTAGGGGGGCTTAACTATGGCTACACCTTC. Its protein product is CASSLGGLNYGYTF.